Following are 26 T cell receptor beta chains from one sample sequenced in a study of T cells in Graves' hyperthyroidism and ophthalmopathy. Amplification yielded TCR beta CDR3 regions, with RNA transcripts as the source. With the HTBI primer set, the TCR CDR3 went through a first round of RT-PCR. TCRdb fed the multiplex PCR reads into MiXCR, producing one record per CDR3 protein. The sample shows some 500,000 distinct CDR3 sequences, 16% of them seen only once. Sequences were obtained from blood. The source of these receptors is a woman aged 25 to 45 with Graves' ophthalmopathy.

This clonotype was counted at least ten times. The chain uses TRBV6-1 and TRBJ2-3, with D tentatively TRBD2 (6 bases). Per the germline V gene, CDR1 is MNHNS and CDR2 is SASEGT. This CDR3 comprises 14 residues. The V end lost 1 base, the J end lost 3 bases, and 8 bases lay between the germline ends. The CDR3: CASSEGGGTDTQYF. CDR3 DNA: TGTGCCAGCAGTGAAGGGGGAGGAACAGATACGCAGTATTTT.

Concerning this clonotype itself: Relative to the germline gene, one junction end is altered; a read error may explain this. The chain employs TRBV28 and TRBJ1-1; 7 positions match TRBD1. This CDR3 has 14 residues. Per the germline V gene, CDR1 is MDHEN and CDR2 is SYDVKM. CDR3 nucleotide sequence: TGTGCCAGCAGAATTCCGACAGGGAACACTGACGCTTTCTTT. The encoded protein is CASRIPTGNTDAFF.

This clonotype was picked up a small number of times. For the CDR3, the DNA is TGTGCCACCAGCAGAGGGGGGACGGGCGGGGCTTTCTTT. It is translated as CATSRGGTGGAFF. This chain links TRBV15 with TRBJ1-1, with a tentative D call TRBD1 (5 bases). Germline assignment: CDR1 LNHNV and CDR2 YYDKDF (reference sequence). The length of the CDR3 is 13 residues. Trimming stripped 1 base from V and 11 bases from J, with 14 bases between.

The rearrangement links TRBV20-1 to TRBJ1-2, with 7 bases lining up with TRBD1. V was pared by 3 bases and J by 4 bases, with 2 bases of the junction left unmatched. Germline V CDR1 and CDR2: DFQATT, SNEGSKA (reference sequence). The CDR3 loop spans 12 amino acids. CDR3 in DNA: TGCAGTGCTAGCAGGGGGTTCTATGGCTACACCTTC. Translation gives CSASRGFYGYTF.

This clonotype was seen a few times. The chain couples TRBV20-1 to TRBJ1-2; TRBD1 is a possible D gene (6 bases). Germline assignment: CDR1 DFQATT and CDR2 SNEGSKA (reference sequence). The CDR3 loop spans 11 amino acids. Trimming took 5 bases from V and 6 from J, leaving 10 bases between them. The CDR3 coding sequence is TGCAGTGCTCGACAGGTAGATGGCTACACCTTC. Amino acids: CSARQVDGYTF.

This rearrangement joins TRBV5-5 to TRBJ1-1; the D is unclear. Germline V lookup: CDR1 SGHKS, CDR2 YYEKEE (reference sequence). V was clipped by 2 bases and J by 4 bases, with 9 bases between them. This CDR3 spans 13 amino acids. CDR3 loop: CASSFIPPTEAFF. CDR3 DNA: TGTGCCAGCAGCTTTATCCCCCCCACTGAAGCTTTCTTT.

The genes are TRBV6-2 or TRBV6-3 and TRBJ2-5; TRBD2 matches at 8 bases. The CDR3 spans 18 residues. V was pared by 7 bases and J by 2 bases, with 18 bases of the junction left unmatched. Germline V lookup: CDR1 MNHEY, CDR2 SVGEGT. The DNA of the CDR3 is TGTGCCAGCACCGTATCAAGACGGACTAGCCGTGATCAAGAGACCCAGTACTTC. Protein: CASTVSRRTSRDQETQYF.

This clonotype was detected many times. This rearrangement joins TRBV7-2 to TRBJ2-1; TRBD2 might be the D (5 bases). With 5 bases removed from V and 12 bases from J, the gap between germline ends came to 11 bases. The CDR3 totals 11 residues. The germline gives CDR1 SGHTA, CDR2 FQGNSA. The CDR3 loop reads CASSLVAGQFF. CDR3 nucleotides: TGTGCCAGCAGCCTCGTTGCGGGGCAGTTCTTC.

The chain joins TRBV6-5 to TRBJ1-1; D gene unclear. CDR3 length: 12 residues. V was cut by 4 bases and J by 8 bases, with 11 bases left in between. In germline, CDR1 is MNHEY, CDR2 SVGAGI. The CDR3 spells CASSLLGREAFF. CDR3 nucleotides: TGTGCCAGCAGTTTGTTAGGGAGGGAAGCTTTCTTT.

In its sample, this clonotype was seen many times. V usage is TRBV30 and J usage is TRBJ2-7, with D perhaps assigned TRBD1 or TRBD2 (5 bases each). The V gene's germline CDR1 is GTSNPN and CDR2 SVGIG (reference sequence). The CDR3 totals 12 residues. V was trimmed by 2 bases and J by 4 bases, leaving 9 bases between them. CDR3 sequence: CAWSMGPYEQYF. In DNA, the CDR3 is TGTGCCTGGAGTATGGGACCTTACGAGCAGTACTTC. Based on the CDR3 plus reference TRBV30 and TRBJ2-7, the full variable domain is SQTIHQWPATLVQPVGSPLSLECTVEGTSNPNLYWYRQAAGRGLQLLFYSVGIGQISSEVPQNLSASRPQDRQFILSSKKLLLSDSGFYLCAWSMGPYEQYFGPGTRLTVT.

This clonotype was observed a single time. The chain uses TRBV18 and TRBJ2-3, with 11 positions matching TRBD2. The CDR3 sequence is 15 residues long. J lost 0 bases, V lost 7 bases, and 3 bases had no gene match. The V gene's germline CDR1 is KGHSH and CDR2 LQKENI. The CDR3 nucleotides read TGTGCCAGCTTGGGACTAGCGGAGAGCACAGATACGCAGTATTTT. It yields the protein CASLGLAESTDTQYF.

There are a few counts of this clonotype. This clone may be a read error of a much larger clone one base away. The chain employs TRBV5-1 and TRBJ2-7, with D hard to call. The germline V gene encodes CDR1 SGHRS and CDR2 YFSETQ. This CDR3 is 14 amino acids long. CDR3 sequence: CASSLVGAFYGQYF. CDR3 sequence (DNA): TGCGCCAGCAGCTTGGTAGGAGCTTTCTACGGGCAGTACTTC.

This clonotype showed up just a few times. The chain couples TRBV7-9 to TRBJ2-3; no firm D call. The V and J ends lost 2 bases and 3 bases respectively, with 9 bases between them. This CDR3 is built from 14 residues. Germline-derived CDR1 and CDR2 are SEHNR and FQNEAQ (reference sequence). The CDR3: CASSLSHPTDTQYF. In nucleotides, the CDR3 is TGTGCCAGCAGCTTAAGTCACCCTACAGATACGCAGTATTTT.

This clonotype was picked up many times. This chain links TRBV7-2 with TRBJ2-3; TRBD2 matches 7 bases. This CDR3 spans 15 amino acids. The germline gives CDR1 SGHTA, CDR2 FQGNSA. V was pared by 1 base and J by 3 bases, with 4 bases of the junction left unmatched. CDR3 residues: CASSLEGLRTDTQYF. CDR3 DNA sequence: TGTGCCAGCAGCTTAGAGGGACTAAGAACAGATACGCAGTATTTT.

As regards this clonotype: A much larger clone sits a single nucleotide away, making a read error possible. The chain is built from TRBV27 and TRBJ1-5, with TRBD1 matching over 7 bases. CDR3 length equals 15 residues. V lost 11 bases to trimming and J lost 1 base; unmatched junction nucleotides: 11. CDR1 is MNHEY, CDR2 SMNVEV, per germline (reference sequence). In nucleotides, the CDR3 is TGTGCCGGCAAGCCCGGACAGGCGAGCAATCAGCCCCAGCATTTT. It yields the protein CAGKPGQASNQPQHF.

Concerning this clonotype itself: This may be a read error, as it is one base from a much larger clone. Since no conserved phenylalanine or tryptophan closes the CDR3, a read error is the likely cause. The chain uses TRBV6-5 and TRBJ1-1, with D perhaps matching TRBD1 (5 bases). Trimming pared 4 bases from V and 1 base from J, leaving 13 bases between. Germline V gene data show CDR1 as MNHEY and CDR2 as SVGAGI. The CDR3 is 15 residues long. This chain's CDR3 is CASSLVGGGNTEAFL. The CDR3 bases are TGTGCCAGCAGTTTGGTGGGGGGAGGGAACACTGAAGCTTTCCTT.

Of note for this clonotype: A junction boundary mismatches the germline segment, possibly from a read error. This chain uses TRBV7-2 with TRBJ2-1; D is undetermined. Germline CDR1 SGHTA, CDR2 FQGNSA. The CDR3 runs to 15 residues. CDR3 in DNA: TGTGCCAGCAGCTTAGGGAGTAGCTCCTACAATGGGCAGTTCTTC. Translated, it gives CASSLGSSSYNGQFF.

The table lists this clonotype with a few counts. CDR3 loop: CASSLDGTGISPAFF. The CDR3 DNA reads TGTGCCAGCAGCTTGGATGGGACAGGGATATCTCCAGCTTTCTTT. The chain combines TRBV5-8 with TRBJ1-1; 9 positions match TRBD1. The germline V gene has CDR1 SGHTS and CDR2 YDEGEE. The length of the CDR3 is 15 residues. Trimming cost V 0 bases and J 10 bases; bases outside gene matches: 10.

This clonotype was observed a handful of times. The chain is built from TRBV20-1 and TRBJ2-4, with a possible D match to TRBD1 (5 bases). V lost 5 bases and J lost 0, with 11 bases in between. The CDR3 has 14 residues. Germline values: CDR1 DFQATT, CDR2 SNEGSKA (reference sequence). The CDR3 reads CSASITGAKNIQYF. CDR3 nucleotides: TGCAGTGCTTCGATAACAGGAGCCAAAAACATTCAGTACTTC.

The table lists this clonotype with many counts. CDR3 sequence: CASSLKVAGGAYEQYF. The CDR3 DNA reads TGTGCCAGCAGTTTAAAGGTAGCGGGAGGCGCATACGAGCAGTACTTC. This sequence joins TRBV27 and TRBJ2-7, with 10 bases matching TRBD2. The CDR3 spans 16 residues. Germline CDR1 reads MNHEY; CDR2 reads SMNVEV (reference sequence). J gave up 4 bases and V 2 bases, and 8 bases lay outside the gene matches.

This clonotype came up many times. The chain employs TRBV12-3 or TRBV12-4 and TRBJ1-5, with a tentative D call TRBD1 (6 bases). Trimming pared 7 bases from V and 0 bases from J, leaving 13 bases between. The CDR3 extends over 15 amino acids. Here the CDR3 reads CASTQGRYSNQPQHF. The CDR3 coding sequence is TGTGCCAGCACACAGGGAAGGTATAGCAATCAGCCCCAGCATTTT.

This clonotype was detected ten times or more. The chain uses TRBV18 and TRBJ1-4; D might be TRBD1 (6 bases). The V gene lost 6 bases and the J gene lost 6 bases, with 11 bases spanning the gap. The germline gives CDR1 KGHSH, CDR2 LQKENI. The CDR3 contains 13 residues. The CDR3, as DNA: TGTGCCAGCTCCCGGGACATCGATGAAAAACTGTTTTTT. Protein product: CASSRDIDEKLFF. The full variable domain, its missing parts supplied by reference TRBV18 and TRBJ1-4, is NAGVMQNPRHLVRRRGQEARLRCSPMKGHSHVYWYRQLPEEGLKFMVYLQKENIIDESGMPKERFSAEFPKEGPSILRIQQVVRGDSAAYFCASSRDIDEKLFFGSGTQLSVL.

About this clonotype: It may be a read error: a sequence one base away is much more abundant. V usage is TRBV6-2 or TRBV6-3 and J usage is TRBJ2-7; 7 bases match TRBD1. Per the germline V gene, CDR1 is MNHEY and CDR2 is SVGEGT. The CDR3 contains 16 residues. After removal of 6 bases from V and 5 bases from J, the junction contained 16 bases not matched to a gene. The CDR3 region is CASRYQGVTPTDEQYF. In nucleotides, the CDR3 is TGTGCCAGCAGGTACCAGGGGGTAACTCCTACGGACGAGCAGTACTTC.

The chain combines TRBV11-3 with TRBJ2-1; a weak D match, TRBD2 (6 bases). Germline V CDR1 and CDR2: SGHNT, YENEEA. The CDR3 consists of 15 residues. Trimming took off 5 bases at V and 10 bases at J, with 21 bases between the two ends. The CDR3 protein is CASSTRGGTLKEQFF. The CDR3 region has the DNA TGTGCCAGCAGCACGAGGGGCGGGACTCTGAAAGAGCAGTTCTTC.

This rearrangement joins TRBV2 to TRBJ1-3; D not certain. The germline gives CDR1 SNHLY, CDR2 FYNNEI. V lost 6 bases, J lost 8 bases, and 17 bases lay in between. The CDR3 consists of 14 residues. The DNA of the CDR3 is TGTGCCAGCAGGGCGGAGGTCACGTCAGACACCATATATTTT. Amino acids: CASRAEVTSDTIYF.

Points on this clonotype: It may be a read error: a sequence one base away is much more abundant. This chain uses TRBV6-5 with TRBJ1-5, with TRBD1 matching 10 bases. The CDR3 length is 16 residues. Germline-derived CDR1 and CDR2 are MNHEY and SVGAGI. The ends lost 3 bases at V and 8 bases at J; junction bases unmatched: 10. CDR3 sequence (DNA): TGTGCCAGCAGTTATCGAGGGACAGGGGATAATGAGCCCCAGCATTTT. This translates into CASSYRGTGDNEPQHF.